The rows below give T cell receptor beta chains drawn from one sample of a study of blood T cell repertoires in COVID-19. Sequencing was performed with immunoSEQ multiplex PCR; in TCRdb, only in-frame clones are kept and a portion is missing. This table holds approximately 150,000 clones, 65% to 85% found once. Material: PBMCs or T cells enriched from blood (not recorded which). The receptors shown here come from a man in his 70s who had been exposed to COVID-19. CDR3s include the opening cysteine and the closing phenylalanine or tryptophan. D genes are given only for firm matches. Clone size is not always given. Where it is, it says once, few, many or a class for expanded clones.

j_gene	d_gene	v_gene	abundance	CDR3nt	CDR3aa
TRBJ2-7	TRBD2	TRBV6-2/TRBV6-3	-	TGTGCCAGCAGTACCCGGCGGGGGGTTAATGACGAGCAGTACTTC	CASSTRRGVNDEQYF
TRBJ1-2	TRBD1	TRBV12-5	-	TGTGCTAGTGATCACAGGGGGAATGTGGTGGACTATGGCTACACCTTC	CASDHRGNVVDYGYTF
TRBJ2-5	-	TRBV6-5	-	TGTGCCAGCAGGGCCGGCGTCGGGGGTGCCCAGTACTTC	CASRAGVGGAQYF
TRBJ1-1	-	TRBV5-5	-	TGTGCCAGCAGCTTGCAATCGGTCGGGGGGTTGACTGAAGCTTTCTTT	CASSLQSVGGLTEAFF
TRBJ1-1	TRBD1	TRBV5-6	once	TGTGCCAGCAGCCGGACAGGGCTGAACACTGAAGCTTTCTTT	CASSRTGLNTEAFF
TRBJ2-2	TRBD2	TRBV28	-	TGTGCCAGCAGTTTCCCAGCGGGAGATCCTTCTGGTGTCACCGGGGAGCTGTTTTTT	CASSFPAGDPSGVTGELFF
TRBJ1-6	TRBD1	TRBV27	few	TGTGCCAGCAGTTTTTCCGGGACAGGGAGCTCACCCCTCCACTTT	CASSFSGTGSSPLHF
TRBJ2-1	TRBD1	TRBV5-1	-	TGCGCCAGCAGCTTCGGCAGGGGGTTCGTGTATGAGCAGTTCTTC	CASSFGRGFVYEQFF
TRBJ2-5	TRBD2	TRBV7-2	-	TGTGCCAGCAGCTTACCTAGCGGTCTCCAAGAGACCCAGTACTTC	CASSLPSGLQETQYF
TRBJ2-1	TRBD1	TRBV27	-	TGTGCCAGCAGCCCTAGACCCCCGGGACAGGGATACTATGAGCAGTTCTTC	CASSPRPPGQGYYEQFF
TRBJ2-1	TRBD1	TRBV5-1	-	TGCGCCAGCAGCGAAGCCACAGGGGGCAATGAGCAGTTCTTC	CASSEATGGNEQFF
TRBJ1-2	TRBD1	TRBV6-5	-	TGTGCCAGCACCCCTTTCCGGACAGGGTATAATGGCTACACCTTC	CASTPFRTGYNGYTF
TRBJ1-4	TRBD1	TRBV7-2	-	TGTGCCAGCAGACGGGACAGGGGTGCAACTAATGAAAAACTGTTTTTT	CASRRDRGATNEKLFF
TRBJ1-1	-	TRBV7-2	once	TGTGCCAGCAGCCCTGGGACAATGAACACTGAAGCTTTCTTT	CASSPGTMNTEAFF
TRBJ2-3	-	TRBV5-4	-	TGTGCCAGCAGCTTAGGGGGGGCGACAGATACGCAGTATTTT	CASSLGGATDTQYF
TRBJ2-4	-	TRBV5-8	-	TGTGCCAGCAGCCCGCGGGTCCGGGCGGATAAAAACATTCAGTACTTC	CASSPRVRADKNIQYF
TRBJ1-2	TRBD1	TRBV4-3	-	TGCGCCAGCAGCCAAGAGAGGGGACAGTACTATGGCTACACCTTC	CASSQERGQYYGYTF
TRBJ2-3	TRBD2	TRBV6-1	-	TGTGCCAGCAGTGAAGGCGGACTAGCGGGGTCGTTGACAGATACGCAGTATTTT	CASSEGGLAGSLTDTQYF
TRBJ2-7	TRBD1	TRBV4-1	-	TGCGCCAGCAGCCAAGGGTTCCGGACAGGGGGCCACGAGCAGTACTTC	CASSQGFRTGGHEQYF
TRBJ2-7	TRBD1	TRBV7-2	few	TGTGCCAGCAGCTTAGCTCTACAGGGGGCATCCTACGAGCAGTACTTC	CASSLALQGASYEQYF
TRBJ1-6	-	TRBV4-2	-	TGTGCCAGCAGCCCAGTCAAGACGGAGAATTCACCCCTCCACTTT	CASSPVKTENSPLHF
TRBJ1-2	-	TRBV20-1	-	TGCAGTGCTAGTCGCCAGGAATACTCCGGCTACACCTTC	CSASRQEYSGYTF
TRBJ1-6	-	TRBV27	-	TGTGCCAGCAGCCCAACAGCAGGGAATAATTCACCCCTCCACTTT	CASSPTAGNNSPLHF
TRBJ1-1	TRBD1	TRBV11-2	once	TGTGCCAGCAGCTTAGATCTCAGACAGGGATTTTCGGCTTTCTTT	CASSLDLRQGFSAFF
TRBJ1-1	-	TRBV11-2	-	TGTGCCAGCAGCTTCTTCAGGGGGAACACTGAAGCTTTCTTT	CASSFFRGNTEAFF
TRBJ2-6	-	TRBV18	-	TGTGCCAGCTCGTCCCAAAACTCTGGGGCCAACGTCCTGACTTTC	CASSSQNSGANVLTF
TRBJ1-1	-	TRBV18	-	TGTGCCAGCTCACCACAGACGGGTGAAGCTTTCTTT	CASSPQTGEAFF
TRBJ1-2	-	TRBV6-1	-	TGTGCCAGCAGACAGGGACGGGAATTTGGCTACACCTTC	CASRQGREFGYTF
TRBJ1-1	TRBD1	TRBV7-6	-	TGTGCCAGCAGCCCTACAGGGGGCGGAGAAGCTTTCTTT	CASSPTGGGEAFF
TRBJ1-3	-	TRBV6-1	-	TGTGCCAGCAGTGAATCGGTCCCTGGAAACACCATATATTTT	CASSESVPGNTIYF
TRBJ2-5	TRBD1	TRBV13	-	TGTGCCAGCAGTTTAAGACAGGGGATATCGGAGACCCAGTACTTC	CASSLRQGISETQYF
TRBJ2-1	-	TRBV5-5	-	TGTGCCAGCAGCTTGTTAGCGGCTGAGCAGTTCTTC	CASSLLAAEQFF
TRBJ2-7	TRBD1	TRBV2	-	TGTGCCAGCAGCGTGGACAGGGGCCACGAGCAGTACTTC	CASSVDRGHEQYF
TRBJ1-1	-	TRBV5-5	-	TGTGCCAGCCGCCCGACCGGGACAACGAACACTGAAGCTTTCTTT	CASRPTGTTNTEAFF
TRBJ1-6	-	TRBV10-1	-	TGCGCCAGCAGTGGACAGTCCAATTCACCCCTCCACTTT	CASSGQSNSPLHF
TRBJ1-1	-	TRBV5-1	-	TGCGCCAGCAGCCAACACAGGGCCCCGGGGACTGAAGCTTTCTTT	CASSQHRAPGTEAFF
TRBJ2-3	TRBD1	TRBV24-1	-	TGTGCCACCAGTGAAGGGACAGGGGGCACAGATACGCAGTATTTT	CATSEGTGGTDTQYF
TRBJ1-2	TRBD1	TRBV28	-	TGTGCCAGCAGTTCTCAGGGGGAAGGGGGCTACACCTTC	CASSSQGEGGYTF
TRBJ1-2	TRBD1	TRBV4-1	-	TGCGCCAGCAGCCCGGGGACAGTCAGAAGCTATGGCTACACCTTC	CASSPGTVRSYGYTF
TRBJ1-5	-	TRBV28	once	TGTGCCAGCTCCCAGGGCAATCAGCCCCAGCATTTT	CASSQGNQPQHF
TRBJ1-1	-	TRBV7-2	-	TGTGCCAGCAGCCTCGGACAGAACACTGAAGCTTTCTTT	CASSLGQNTEAFF
TRBJ1-5	TRBD1	TRBV27	-	TGTGCCAGCAGACCGGGACAGGGCGCGAATCAGCCCCAGCATTTT	CASRPGQGANQPQHF
TRBJ1-2	TRBD1	TRBV27	-	TGTGCCAGCAGTTTCTTGGGACAGGTCGGGGGTGGCTACACCTTC	CASSFLGQVGGGYTF
TRBJ2-3	-	TRBV27	-	TGTGCCAGCAGGCGACGGGAGACGAGCACAGATACGCAGTATTTT	CASRRRETSTDTQYF